These 6 T cell receptor beta chains were sequenced from one sample in a study of T cells in Graves' hyperthyroidism and ophthalmopathy. Authors of the study amplified TCR beta CDR3 regions from RNA transcripts. First-round RT-PCR targeting the TCR CDR3 was performed with the HTBI primer set. TCRdb reprocessed the multiplex PCR reads with MiXCR, giving one entry per CDR3 protein. There are approximately 320,000 distinct CDR3 sequences in the sample; approximately 17% occur only once, and approximately 31% lies in the top ten. Material: blood. The receptors derive from a man in his thirties or forties with Graves' hyperthyroidism.

This clonotype occurred a few times. The V gene is TRBV7-2, the J gene TRBJ2-5; 9 positions match TRBD1. The J segment lost 4 bases and the V segment lost 5 bases, leaving 5 bases of the junction unmatched. Germline V gene data show CDR1 as SGHTA and CDR2 as FQGNSA. The CDR3 totals 14 residues. The CDR3 loop reads CASSRRDRAETQYF. The CDR3 nucleotides are TGTGCCAGCAGCCGCCGGGACAGGGCAGAGACCCAGTACTTC.

The J gene is TRBJ2-3, the V gene TRBV4-1, with 9 bases that match TRBD2. Germline CDR1 is MGHRA and CDR2 is YSYEKL. V lost 0 bases, J lost 1 base, and 5 bases stayed unmatched. The CDR3 length is 17 residues. The CDR3 nucleotides are TGCGCCAGCAGCCAAGATCATCTAGCGGGACGCACAGATACGCAGTATTTT. It translates to CASSQDHLAGRTDTQYF.

This clonotype was counted many times. The V gene is TRBV12-3 or TRBV12-4, the J gene TRBJ2-3; possibly TRBD2 for D (6 bases). The CDR3 consists of 15 residues. DNA of the CDR3: TGTGTCGTTCTACAGAGGCGGGATTTCGCAGATACGCAGTATTTT. As protein: CVVLQRRDFADTQYF.

The J gene is TRBJ1-1, the V gene TRBV10-3; D ambiguous. V was pared by 4 bases and J by 1 base, with 13 bases between. CDR1 and CDR2 (germline): ENHRY, SYGVKD. The CDR3 runs to 15 residues. DNA of the CDR3: TGTGCCATCAGTGCCCTGGCGGCCACGAACACTGAAGCTTTCTTT. It yields the protein CAISALAATNTEAFF.

This clonotype was counted ten times or more. An end of the junction differs from the germline gene, which may be a read error. The V gene is TRBV3-1, the J gene TRBJ2-1; maybe TRBD1 (6 bases). The CDR3 sequence is 11 residues long. Germline lookup yields CDR1 LGHDT and CDR2 YNNKEL (reference sequence). The CDR3 is CASRGDKEQFF. The CDR3 DNA is TGTGCCAGCAGGGGGGACAAGGAGCAGTTCTTC.

This clonotype has at least ten counts. This rearrangement joins TRBV12-5 to TRBJ1-1; possible D gene TRBD1, 6 bases. Germline loops: CDR1 LGHNT, CDR2 FRNRAP. The V gene lost 5 bases and the J gene lost 3 bases, with 22 bases spanning the gap. The CDR3 is made up of 17 amino acids. The CDR3 sequence: CASGPPGVGGIDTEAFF. CDR3 coding DNA: TGTGCTAGTGGTCCGCCCGGGGTAGGGGGGATCGACACTGAAGCTTTCTTT.